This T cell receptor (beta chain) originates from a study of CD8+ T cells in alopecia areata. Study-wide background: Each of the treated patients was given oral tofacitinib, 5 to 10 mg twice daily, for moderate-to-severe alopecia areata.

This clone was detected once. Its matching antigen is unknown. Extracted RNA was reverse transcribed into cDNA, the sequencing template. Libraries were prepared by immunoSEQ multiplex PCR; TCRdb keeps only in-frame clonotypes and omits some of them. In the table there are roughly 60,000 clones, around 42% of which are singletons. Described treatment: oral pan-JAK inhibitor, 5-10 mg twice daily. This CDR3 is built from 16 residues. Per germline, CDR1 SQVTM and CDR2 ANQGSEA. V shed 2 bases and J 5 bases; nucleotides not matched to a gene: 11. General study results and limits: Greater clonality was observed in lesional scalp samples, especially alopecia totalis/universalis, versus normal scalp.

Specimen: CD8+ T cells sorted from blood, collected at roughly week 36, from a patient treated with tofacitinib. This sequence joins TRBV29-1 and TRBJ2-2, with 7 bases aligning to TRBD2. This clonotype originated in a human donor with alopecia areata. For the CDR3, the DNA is TGCAGCGTTGAAAAGGGGATAAAGGGAGGGACCGGGGAGCTGTTTTTT. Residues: CSVEKGIKGGTGELFF.